This T cell receptor beta chain came from a study of human T cells and chemical hapten exposure. Across the study: Chiefly female patients presented with alopecia areata, totalis or universalis. Per-sample TCR yield variation was attributed mainly to small pooled library volume differences.

TCRdb itself ran the RACE reads through MiXCR, one entry per CDR3 protein. The sample records around 200,000 distinct CDR3 sequences, around 30% being singletons. Specified time point: pre-sensitization, week 0. Treatment indicated: therapeutic diphenylcyclopropenone sensitization with weekly scalp DPC. CDR3 length equals 17 residues. The V segment lost 4 bases and the J segment 0 bases; nucleotides outside the gene matches: 9. CDR1 is MNHEY and CDR2 is SVGEGT in the germline V gene. The specimen was whole blood, collected in connection with sensitization to the hapten diphenylcyclopropenone (DPC). The TCR sequence derives from a woman in her twenties or thirties with alopecia areata. Some clones in this sample may be carry-over from other donors' samples. The chain links TRBV6-2 or TRBV6-3 to TRBJ2-1; 7 nucleotides line up with TRBD2. The DNA for the CDR3 is TGTGCCAGCAGTTTAAAGACTAGCATTAGCTCCTACAATGAGCAGTTCTTC. It specifies CASSLKTSISSYNEQFF.